This T cell receptor beta chain was sequenced during a study of beta chain features in type 1 diabetes. This CDR3 comprises 17 residues. Germline V gene lookup returns CDR1 SGHAT and CDR2 FQNNGV. V lost 1 base, J lost 5 bases, and 17 bases lay in between. This clone has more than one count but fewer than ten. The whole isolated RNA underwent reverse transcription, so sequencing captured expressed TCRB transcripts. Data came from immunoSEQ multiplex PCR; TCRdb stores just in-frame clones and leaves some out. The sample shows 120,000 to 150,000 clones, about 10% of them seen only once. Sequencing was done on a sample of naive CD4+ T cells from blood. V and J are TRBV11-2 and TRBJ1-4; tentatively, D is TRBD1 (5 bases). The origin of this receptor is a man between 18 and 29 years old in good health. The CDR3 loop reads CASSLVRQGALNEKLFF. CDR3 bases: TGTGCCAGCAGCTTAGTGCGTCAGGGCGCATTAAATGAAAAACTGTTTTTT.